One and the same sample provided the 31 T cell receptor beta chains below, sequenced in a study of T cells in Graves' hyperthyroidism and ophthalmopathy. Amplified regions were TCR beta CDR3 sequences from RNA transcripts. First-round RT-PCR of the TCR CDR3 relied on the HTBI primer set. TCRdb called the multiplex PCR reads again in MiXCR, with one record for every CDR3 protein. Of about 480,000 distinct CDR3 sequences listed, under 15% were seen once; the top ten hold under 20%. Sequenced input: blood. These receptors all come from a woman aged 18-35 years with Graves' hyperthyroidism.

This clonotype was recorded at least ten times. V and J are TRBV19 and TRBJ1-1; no definite D call. The V and J ends lost 7 bases and 4 bases respectively, with 16 bases between them. This CDR3 has 14 residues. Looked up from germline, CDR1 is LNHDA and CDR2 is SQIVND (reference sequence). CDR3 in DNA: TGTGCCAGTATCATATCAGGAGGGTCCACTGAAGCTTTCTTT. Protein sequence: CASIISGGSTEAFF.

This clonotype was counted many times. The V and J genes are TRBV6-1 and TRBJ2-5; 10 bases fit TRBD2. The CDR3 has 15 residues. Unmatched junction bases numbered 10, after V lost 7 bases and J lost 5 bases. Germline CDR1 reads MNHNS; CDR2 reads SASEGT. The CDR3 here is CASTTSGRARETQYF. The CDR3 bases are TGTGCCAGCACTACCAGCGGGAGGGCCCGGGAGACCCAGTACTTC.

The V gene is TRBV12-3 or TRBV12-4, the J gene TRBJ2-5; 11 nucleotides align to TRBD2. After removal of 3 bases from V and 5 bases from J, the junction contained 11 bases not matched to a gene. The CDR3 sequence is 17 residues long. DNA of the CDR3: TGTGCCAGCAGTTTCGGGCTAGCGGGAGGTACGCACGAGACCCAGTACTTC. Its translation is CASSFGLAGGTHETQYF.

This clonotype was observed at least ten times. This chain links TRBV30 with TRBJ2-7, with a weak D call TRBD1 (6 bases). Germline values: CDR1 GTSNPN, CDR2 SVGIG (reference sequence). Trimming stripped 3 bases from V and 4 bases from J, with 7 bases between. The CDR3 has 11 residues. CDR3 in amino acids: CAWRQGYEQYF. CDR3 DNA: TGTGCCTGGAGGCAGGGGTACGAGCAGTACTTC.

The chain employs TRBV6-1 and TRBJ2-1; 7 bases agree with TRBD1. This CDR3 is built from 16 residues. The germline CDR1 and CDR2 sequences are MNHNS and SASEGT. V trimming: 6 bases; J trimming: 6 bases; junction bases outside the gene matches: 14. For the CDR3, the DNA is TGTGCCAGCAGCCCCCCCTACAGGGGATCAGGCAATGAGCAGTTCTTC. Protein product: CASSPPYRGSGNEQFF.

This clonotype was detected a few times. The CDR3 is CASGLIGPLNIQYF. CDR3 DNA: TGTGCTAGTGGTTTGATAGGCCCCTTAAACATTCAGTACTTC. The chain is built from TRBV12-5 and TRBJ2-4; D not resolved. The V and J ends lost 2 bases and 6 bases respectively, with 11 bases between them. This CDR3 spans 14 amino acids. The germline V gene encodes CDR1 LGHNT and CDR2 FRNRAP.

Many counts were recorded for this clonotype. This CDR3 reads CASSSLSGTRAYEQYF. CDR3 in DNA: TGTGCCAGCAGTTCACTCTCCGGGACTAGGGCCTACGAGCAGTACTTC. The gene calls are TRBV6-1 and TRBJ2-7, with 8 bases that match TRBD2. From germline, CDR1 is MNHNS and CDR2 SASEGT. The CDR3 runs to 16 residues. With 5 bases clipped from V and 2 bases from J, the junction kept 11 bases outside the gene matches.

This clonotype came up a few times. The CDR3 is CASSLRVHGGQGYNEQFF. The DNA of the CDR3 is TGTGCCAGCAGCTTAAGGGTTCATGGGGGACAAGGATACAATGAGCAGTTCTTC. This chain links TRBV7-2 with TRBJ2-1; tentatively, D is TRBD1 (6 bases). The germline CDR1 and CDR2 sequences are SGHTA and FQGNSA. The V end was cut by 2 bases, the J end by 4 bases, with 21 bases between. The CDR3 covers 18 residues.

This clonotype showed up many times. The V gene is TRBV18, the J gene TRBJ1-1; a weak D match, TRBD1 (6 bases). V lost 0 bases, J lost 11 bases, and 19 bases lay in between. Germline lookup yields CDR1 KGHSH and CDR2 LQKENI. CDR3 size: 15 residues. Here the CDR3 reads CASSPPLQGALDAFF. The CDR3, as DNA: TGTGCCAGCTCACCACCGTTACAGGGAGCCTTGGATGCTTTCTTT.

The chain employs TRBV3-1 and TRBJ2-7; D is undetermined. The CDR3 is 15 residues long. V was pared by 1 base and J by 0 bases, with 10 bases between. Per germline, CDR1 LGHDT and CDR2 YNNKEL (reference sequence). CDR3 in DNA: TGTGCCAGCAGCCAAGGTCCGGTAAGCTCCTACGAGCAGTACGTC. The encoded protein is CASSQGPVSSYEQYV.

This clonotype was counted ten times or more. The chain recombines TRBV19 with TRBJ2-2; possibly TRBD1 for D (5 bases). Germline CDR1 reads LNHDA; CDR2 reads SQIVND (reference sequence). V dropped 9 bases and J dropped 6 bases, with 11 bases sitting between them. The CDR3 consists of 12 residues. DNA for the CDR3: TGTGCCAGCAGGCAGGGCCCCGGGGAGCTGTTTTTT. As protein: CASRQGPGELFF.

This clonotype occurred many times. The chain links TRBV2 to TRBJ1-4; 9 bases map to TRBD1. The germline V gene encodes CDR1 SNHLY and CDR2 FYNNEI. The length of the CDR3 is 14 residues. The ends lost 1 base at V and 7 bases at J; junction bases unmatched: 1. The CDR3 loop is CASSEGTGVEKLFF. CDR3 sequence (DNA): TGTGCCAGCAGTGAAGGGACAGGGGTTGAAAAACTGTTTTTT.

V is TRBV19 and J is TRBJ1-2; D is possibly TRBD1 (6 bases). This CDR3 is 14 amino acids long. Germline V lookup: CDR1 LNHDA, CDR2 SQIVND (reference sequence). Trimming left V 6 bases short and J 8 bases short, with 19 bases between. The CDR3 DNA reads as TGTGCCAGTAGCAACGGCCCTGGGGGCAAAGGCTACACCTTC. This gives the protein CASSNGPGGKGYTF.

This clonotype has a handful of counts. The V and J genes are TRBV7-9 and TRBJ2-5, with 8 bases lining up with TRBD2. Trimming removed 5 bases from V and 5 bases from J; junction bases left unmatched: 13. Looked up from germline, CDR1 is SEHNR and CDR2 is FQNEAQ (reference sequence). CDR3 length equals 16 residues. CDR3 coding DNA: TGTGCCAGCAGCGTAAACCCGGGACTAGTAGGGGAGACCCAGTACTTC. Its protein product is CASSVNPGLVGETQYF.

This clonotype has at least ten counts. The V call is TRBV6-5, the J call TRBJ1-4, with D possibly matching TRBD1 (5 bases). The CDR3 length is 14 residues. Germline CDR1 and CDR2: MNHEY and SVGAGI. Trimming removed 2 bases from V and 6 bases from J, with 10 bases in between. CDR3 sequence reads: CASSYRGGDEKLFF. CDR3 sequence (DNA): TGTGCCAGCAGTTACAGGGGCGGAGATGAAAAACTGTTTTTT.

This clonotype was observed many times. This chain uses TRBV2 with TRBJ2-5; no definite D call. This CDR3 is built from 13 residues. Trimming removed 4 bases from V and 5 bases from J, with 11 bases in between. From germline, CDR1 is SNHLY and CDR2 FYNNEI. The CDR3 here is CASSVVGKETQYF. The CDR3 coding sequence is TGTGCCAGCAGTGTAGTAGGGAAGGAGACCCAGTACTTC.

The rearrangement links TRBV19 to TRBJ1-2; D is perhaps TRBD1 (6 bases). Germline V gene data show CDR1 as LNHDA and CDR2 as SQIVND (reference sequence). Trimming stripped 3 bases from V and 4 bases from J, with 18 bases between. This CDR3 comprises 16 residues. The CDR3 nucleotides read TGTGCCAGTAGTATCTTTAGCCCTCAGGGGTCCTATGGCTACACCTTC. Amino acid sequence: CASSIFSPQGSYGYTF.

V gene TRBV19 combines with J gene TRBJ2-1, with 7 nucleotides matching TRBD2. The CDR3 length is 11 residues. Germline V gene lookup returns CDR1 LNHDA and CDR2 SQIVND (reference sequence). The trim removed 10 bases at V and 9 bases at J, leaving 6 bases unmatched. The CDR3 DNA follows: TGTGCCACTCGAAGCGGGATTGAGCAGTTCTTC. It is translated as CATRSGIEQFF.

This clonotype was seen a handful of times. This sequence joins TRBV18 and TRBJ1-1; maybe TRBD1 (6 bases). V lost 4 bases and J lost 0, with 15 bases in between. Germline CDR1 is KGHSH and CDR2 is LQKENI. The CDR3 has 16 amino acids. CDR3: CASSLRQGWLNTEAFF. The CDR3 DNA sequence: TGTGCCAGCTCACTACGGCAGGGGTGGTTGAACACTGAAGCTTTCTTT.

Points on this clonotype: This may stem from a read error, because a much larger clone lies one nucleotide away. The gene calls are TRBV11-1 and TRBJ2-7; unclear D gene. The J call may be incorrect, as the DNA end agrees better with TRBJ2-1. The CDR3 loop spans 13 amino acids. Germline CDR1 and CDR2: SGHAT and FQDESV (reference sequence). CDR3 nucleotides: TGTGCCAGCAGCTTTGGCGAGGTCTACGAGCAGTTCTTC. Encoded protein: CASSFGEVYEQFF.

There are many counts of this clonotype. This rearrangement joins TRBV10-3 to TRBJ2-7, with 8 bases identical to TRBD2. The ends lost 10 bases at V and 5 bases at J; junction bases unmatched: 10. The CDR3 loop spans 13 amino acids. CDR1 ENHRY and CDR2 SYGVKD come from the germline V gene. CDR3 region: CATAERETNEQYF. CDR3 sequence (DNA): TGTGCCACTGCCGAGCGGGAGACTAACGAGCAGTACTTC.

This clonotype was seen repeatedly, ten times or more. This chain joins TRBV12-3 or TRBV12-4 and TRBJ2-1, with TRBD2 matching 8 bases. V was pared by 3 bases and J by 7 bases, with 8 bases of the junction left unmatched. This CDR3 comprises 15 residues. DNA for the CDR3: TGTGCCAGCAGTTTCCCGGGACTAGTAAATAATGAGCAGTTCTTC. This gives the protein CASSFPGLVNNEQFF.

This clonotype was counted at least ten times. This sequence joins TRBV5-1 and TRBJ2-1, with 11 bases aligning to TRBD2. Per germline, CDR1 SGHRS and CDR2 YFSETQ. Trimming removed 3 bases from V and 5 bases from J; junction bases left unmatched: 7. The CDR3 contains 16 residues. The CDR3 bases are TGCGCCAGCAGCTACGCTACTAGCGGGGGCAACAATGAGCAGTTCTTC. It codes for CASSYATSGGNNEQFF.

This clonotype was detected many times. The V gene is TRBV2, the J gene TRBJ1-4; D remains unclear. CDR3 length equals 15 residues. V was cut by 3 bases and J by 7 bases, with 15 bases left in between. Germline V gene sequence: CDR1 SNHLY, CDR2 FYNNEI. The CDR3 is CASSDSQARGEKLFF. Written as DNA, the CDR3 is TGTGCCAGCAGTGATTCGCAGGCGAGAGGTGAAAAACTGTTTTTT.

Many counts were recorded for this clonotype. CDR3 residues: CATRSNRQGYHEETQYF. As DNA, the CDR3 is TGTGCCACCAGATCCAATCGGCAGGGGTACCACGAAGAGACCCAGTACTTC. The chain links TRBV24-1 to TRBJ2-5; D possibly corresponds to TRBD1 (6 bases). Germline values: CDR1 KGHDR, CDR2 SFDVKD. The CDR3 totals 17 residues. The V gene lost 7 bases and the J gene lost 3 bases, with 23 bases spanning the gap.

This clonotype showed up many times. The CDR3 protein is CASSLIFAGEQFF. Written as DNA, the CDR3 is TGTGCCAGCAGTTTAATCTTCGCTGGTGAGCAGTTCTTC. The chain has TRBV12-3 or TRBV12-4 and TRBJ2-1; no reliable D call. CDR3 length: 13 amino acids. Trimming pared 2 bases from V and 9 bases from J, leaving 11 bases between.

CDR3 loop: CASTGGLSPSGANVLTF. The CDR3 nucleotides are TGTGCCAGCACCGGCGGCCTCTCCCCTTCGGGGGCCAACGTCCTGACTTTC. The chain links TRBV2 to TRBJ2-6; no clear D. CDR3 size: 17 residues. V lost 7 bases, J lost 4 bases, and 20 bases lay in between. Germline V gene lookup returns CDR1 SNHLY and CDR2 FYNNEI.

The sample holds many counts of this clonotype. This sequence joins TRBV7-8 and TRBJ1-6, with no clear D. In germline, CDR1 is SGHVS, CDR2 FQNEAQ. The CDR3 extends over 14 amino acids. V lost 6 bases to trimming and J lost 3 bases, with 9 bases between them. The CDR3 loop is CASSPIVYNSPLHF. In DNA form, the CDR3 reads TGTGCCAGCAGTCCAATCGTCTATAATTCACCCCTCCACTTT.

The rearrangement uses TRBV12-3 or TRBV12-4 and TRBJ2-3; TRBD2 matches 8 bases. The CDR3 contains 14 residues. The V gene end was trimmed by 6 bases and the J gene end by 2 bases; junction bases not matched to a gene: 4. In DNA form, the CDR3 reads TGTGCCAGCAGGGGGACTAGGGACACAGATACGCAGTATTTT. Translation gives CASRGTRDTDTQYF.

This chain joins TRBV30 and TRBJ2-1; TRBD2 aligns across 8 bases. The ends lost 2 bases at V and 6 bases at J; junction bases unmatched: 6. Germline-derived CDR1 and CDR2 are GTSNPN and SVGIG (reference sequence). This CDR3 region has 14 residues. CDR3 bases: TGTGCCTGGAGTAGGGTAGCGGGATCCAATGAGCAGTTCTTC. It specifies CAWSRVAGSNEQFF.

In its sample, this clonotype was seen a few times. This chain links TRBV5-1 with TRBJ2-2; no clear D. The CDR3 covers 16 residues. Deletions cut 1 base from V and 4 bases from J, with 14 bases between. Per germline, CDR1 SGHRS and CDR2 YFSETQ. CDR3 nucleotides: TGCGCCAGCAGCTTGTGGGCCGCGGTAGGCACCGGGGAGCTGTTTTTT. Protein sequence: CASSLWAAVGTGELFF.